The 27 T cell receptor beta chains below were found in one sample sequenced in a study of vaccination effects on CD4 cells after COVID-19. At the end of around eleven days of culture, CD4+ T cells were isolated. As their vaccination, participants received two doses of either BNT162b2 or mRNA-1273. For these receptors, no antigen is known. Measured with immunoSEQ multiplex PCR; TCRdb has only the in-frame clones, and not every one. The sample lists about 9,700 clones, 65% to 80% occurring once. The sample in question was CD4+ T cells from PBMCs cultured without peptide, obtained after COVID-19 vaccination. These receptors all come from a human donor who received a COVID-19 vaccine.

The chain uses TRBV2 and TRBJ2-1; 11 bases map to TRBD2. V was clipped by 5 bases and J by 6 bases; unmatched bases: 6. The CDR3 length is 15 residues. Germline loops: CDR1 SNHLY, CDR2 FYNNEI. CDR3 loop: CASSLAGGPINEQFF. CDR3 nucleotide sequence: TGTGCCAGCAGTTTAGCGGGAGGGCCGATCAATGAGCAGTTCTTC. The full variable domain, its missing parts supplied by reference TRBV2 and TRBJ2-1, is EPEVTQTPSHQVTQMGQEVILRCVPISNHLYFYWYRQILGQKVEFLVSFYNNEISEKSEIFDDQFSVERPDGSNFTLKIRSTKLEDSAMYFCASSLAGGPINEQFFGPGTRLTVL.

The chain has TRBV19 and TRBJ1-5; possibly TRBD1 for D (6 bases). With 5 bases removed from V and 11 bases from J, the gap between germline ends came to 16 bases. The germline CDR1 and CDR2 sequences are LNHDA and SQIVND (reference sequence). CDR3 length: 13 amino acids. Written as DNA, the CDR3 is TGTGCCAGTAGTGAAGGGGGGGGTCGCGCCCAGCATTTT. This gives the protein CASSEGGGRAQHF.

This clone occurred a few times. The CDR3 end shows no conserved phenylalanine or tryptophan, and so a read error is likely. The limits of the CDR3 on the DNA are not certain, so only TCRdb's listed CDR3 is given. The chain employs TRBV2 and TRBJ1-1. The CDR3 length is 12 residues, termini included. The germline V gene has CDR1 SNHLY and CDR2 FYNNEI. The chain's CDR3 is CASSVYGYQVSV.

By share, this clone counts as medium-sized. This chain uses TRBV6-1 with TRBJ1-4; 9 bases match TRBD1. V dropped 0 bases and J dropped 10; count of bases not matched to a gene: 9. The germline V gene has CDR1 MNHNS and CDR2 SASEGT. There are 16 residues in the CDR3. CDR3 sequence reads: CASSEARRQGVGKLFF. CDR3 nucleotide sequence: TGTGCCAGCAGTGAAGCGAGGCGACAGGGGGTGGGAAAACTGTTTTTT.

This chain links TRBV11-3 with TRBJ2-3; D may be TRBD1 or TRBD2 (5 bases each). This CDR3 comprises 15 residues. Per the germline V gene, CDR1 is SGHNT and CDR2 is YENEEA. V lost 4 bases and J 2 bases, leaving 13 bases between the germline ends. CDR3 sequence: CASSSGPLLTDTQYF. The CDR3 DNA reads TGTGCCAGCAGCTCGGGACCGCTCCTCACAGATACGCAGTATTTT.

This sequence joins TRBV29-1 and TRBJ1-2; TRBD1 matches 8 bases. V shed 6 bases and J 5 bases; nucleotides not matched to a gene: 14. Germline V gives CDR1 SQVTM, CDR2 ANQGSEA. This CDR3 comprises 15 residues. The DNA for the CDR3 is TGCAGCGTCCCCACTCGGGGACAGGACCTATATGGCTACACCTTC. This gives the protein CSVPTRGQDLYGYTF.

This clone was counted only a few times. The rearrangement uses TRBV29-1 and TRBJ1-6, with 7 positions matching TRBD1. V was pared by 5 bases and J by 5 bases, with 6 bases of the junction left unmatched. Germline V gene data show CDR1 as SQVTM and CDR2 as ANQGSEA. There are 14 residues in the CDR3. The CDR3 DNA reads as TGCAGCGTTTCCCTCGGACAGGATAATTCACCCCTCCACTTT. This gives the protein CSVSLGQDNSPLHF.

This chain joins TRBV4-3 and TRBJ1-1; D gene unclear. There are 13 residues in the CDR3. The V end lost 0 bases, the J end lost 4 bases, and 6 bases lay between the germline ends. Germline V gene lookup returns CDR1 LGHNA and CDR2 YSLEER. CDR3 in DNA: TGCGCCAGCAGCCAAGATCGGGGCACTGAAGCTTTCTTT. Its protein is CASSQDRGTEAFF.

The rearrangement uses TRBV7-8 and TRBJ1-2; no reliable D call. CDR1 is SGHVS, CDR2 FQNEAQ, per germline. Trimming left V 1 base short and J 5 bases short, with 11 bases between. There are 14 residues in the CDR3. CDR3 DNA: TGTGCCAGCAGCTTAGAGGACGGCGTTTATGGCTACACCTTC. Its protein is CASSLEDGVYGYTF.

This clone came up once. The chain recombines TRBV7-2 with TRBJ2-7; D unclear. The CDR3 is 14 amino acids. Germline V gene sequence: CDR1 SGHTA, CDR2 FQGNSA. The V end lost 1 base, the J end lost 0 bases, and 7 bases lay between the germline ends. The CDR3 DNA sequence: TGTGCCAGCAGCTTAGGTGGAACCTCCTACGAGCAGTACTTC. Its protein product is CASSLGGTSYEQYF.

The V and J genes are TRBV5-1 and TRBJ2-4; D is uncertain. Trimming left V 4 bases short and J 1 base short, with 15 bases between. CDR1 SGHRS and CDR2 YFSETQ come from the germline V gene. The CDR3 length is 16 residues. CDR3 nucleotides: TGCGCCAGCAGCCATCGCGCCACGACGGCCAAAAACATTCAGTACTTC. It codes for CASSHRATTAKNIQYF.

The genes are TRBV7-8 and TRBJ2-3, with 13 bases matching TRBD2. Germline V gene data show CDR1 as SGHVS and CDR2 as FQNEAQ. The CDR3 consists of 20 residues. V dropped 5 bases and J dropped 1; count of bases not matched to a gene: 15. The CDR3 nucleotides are TGTGCCAGCAGCGCCAGGACTAGCGGGAGTTTGGGACAGGGCACAGATACGCAGTATTTT. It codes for CASSARTSGSLGQGTDTQYF. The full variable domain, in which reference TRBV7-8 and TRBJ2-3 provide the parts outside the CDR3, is GAGVSQSPRYKVAKRGQDVALRCDPISGHVSLFWYQQALGQGPEFLTYFQNEAQLDKSGLPSDRFFAERPEGSVSTLKIQRTQQEDSAVYLCASSARTSGSLGQGTDTQYFGPGTRLTVL.

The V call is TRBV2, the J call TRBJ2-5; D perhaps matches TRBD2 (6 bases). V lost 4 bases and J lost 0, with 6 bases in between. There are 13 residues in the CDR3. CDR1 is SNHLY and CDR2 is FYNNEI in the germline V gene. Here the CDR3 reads CASSGTNQETQYF. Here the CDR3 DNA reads TGTGCCAGCAGTGGGACTAACCAAGAGACCCAGTACTTC.

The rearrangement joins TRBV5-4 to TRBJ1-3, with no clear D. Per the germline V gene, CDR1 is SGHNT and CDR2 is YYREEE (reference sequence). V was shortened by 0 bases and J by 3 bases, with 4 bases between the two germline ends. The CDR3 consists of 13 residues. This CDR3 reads CASSLDGGNTIYF. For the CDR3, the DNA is TGTGCCAGCAGCTTGGACGGTGGAAACACCATATATTTT.

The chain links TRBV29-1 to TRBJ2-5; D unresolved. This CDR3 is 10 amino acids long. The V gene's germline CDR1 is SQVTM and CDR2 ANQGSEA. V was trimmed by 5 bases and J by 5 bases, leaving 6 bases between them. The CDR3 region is CSVRAETQYF. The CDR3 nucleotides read TGCAGCGTTCGGGCTGAGACCCAGTACTTC.

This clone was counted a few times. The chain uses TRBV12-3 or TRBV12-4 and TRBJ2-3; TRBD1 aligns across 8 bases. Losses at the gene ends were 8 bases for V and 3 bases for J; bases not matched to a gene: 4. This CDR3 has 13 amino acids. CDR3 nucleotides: TGTGCCAGCCTCCGGGACAGGACAGATACGCAGTATTTT. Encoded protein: CASLRDRTDTQYF.

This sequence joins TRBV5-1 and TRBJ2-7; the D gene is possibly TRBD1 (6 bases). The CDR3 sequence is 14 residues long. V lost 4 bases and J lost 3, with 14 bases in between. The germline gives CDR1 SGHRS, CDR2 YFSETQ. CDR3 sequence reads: CASSPTGFFYEQYF. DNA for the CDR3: TGCGCCAGCAGCCCTACAGGGTTCTTCTACGAGCAGTACTTC.

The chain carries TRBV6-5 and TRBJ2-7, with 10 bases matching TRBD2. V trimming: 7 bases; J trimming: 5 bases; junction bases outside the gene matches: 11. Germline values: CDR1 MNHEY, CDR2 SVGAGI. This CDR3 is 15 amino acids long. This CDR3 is CASKYTSGAGHEQYF. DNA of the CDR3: TGTGCCAGCAAGTATACTAGCGGGGCGGGACACGAGCAGTACTTC.

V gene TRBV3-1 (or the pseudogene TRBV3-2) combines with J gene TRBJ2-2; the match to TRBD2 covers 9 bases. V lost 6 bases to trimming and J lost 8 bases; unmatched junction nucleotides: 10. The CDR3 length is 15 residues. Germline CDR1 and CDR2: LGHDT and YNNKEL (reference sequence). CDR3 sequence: CASRGGRAYQGELFF. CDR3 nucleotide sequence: TGTGCCAGCAGGGGCGGGAGGGCATACCAAGGGGAGCTGTTTTTT.

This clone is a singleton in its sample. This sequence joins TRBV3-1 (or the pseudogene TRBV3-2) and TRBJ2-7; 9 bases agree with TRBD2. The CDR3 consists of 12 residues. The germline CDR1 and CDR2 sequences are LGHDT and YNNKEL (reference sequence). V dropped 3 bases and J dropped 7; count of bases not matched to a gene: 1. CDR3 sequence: CASSHGLAEQYF. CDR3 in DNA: TGTGCCAGCAGCCATGGACTAGCGGAGCAGTACTTC.

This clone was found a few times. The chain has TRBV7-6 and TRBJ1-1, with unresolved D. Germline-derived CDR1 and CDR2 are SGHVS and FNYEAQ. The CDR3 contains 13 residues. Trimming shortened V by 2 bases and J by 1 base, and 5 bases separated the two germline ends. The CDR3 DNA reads TGTGCCAGCAGCTTAAACCGGAACACTGAAGCTTTCTTT. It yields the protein CASSLNRNTEAFF.

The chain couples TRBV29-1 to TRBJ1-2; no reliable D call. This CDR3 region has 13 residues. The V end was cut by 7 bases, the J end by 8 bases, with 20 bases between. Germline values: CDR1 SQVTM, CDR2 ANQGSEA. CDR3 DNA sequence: TGCAGCGCCTCAGGAACTCGGGAGTGGGGCTACACCTTC. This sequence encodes CSASGTREWGYTF.

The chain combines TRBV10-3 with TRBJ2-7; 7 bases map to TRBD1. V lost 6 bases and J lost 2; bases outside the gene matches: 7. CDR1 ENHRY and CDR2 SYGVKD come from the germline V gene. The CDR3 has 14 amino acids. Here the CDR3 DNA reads TGTGCCATCAGGACAGGGAGCTCTACCTACGAGCAGTACTTC. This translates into CAIRTGSSTYEQYF.

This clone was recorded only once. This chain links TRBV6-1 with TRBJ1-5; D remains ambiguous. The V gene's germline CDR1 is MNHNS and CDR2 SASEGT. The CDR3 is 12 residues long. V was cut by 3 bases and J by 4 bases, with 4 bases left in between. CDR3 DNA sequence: TGTGCCAGCAGTGAGAGGAATCAGCCCCAGCATTTT. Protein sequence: CASSERNQPQHF.

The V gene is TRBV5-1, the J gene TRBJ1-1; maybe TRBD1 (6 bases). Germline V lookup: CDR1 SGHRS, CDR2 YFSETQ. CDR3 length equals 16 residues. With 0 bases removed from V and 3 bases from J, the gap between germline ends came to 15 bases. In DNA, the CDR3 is TGCGCCAGCAGCTTGGCCAGCTCTAGGGGGGACACTGAAGCTTTCTTT. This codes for CASSLASSRGDTEAFF.

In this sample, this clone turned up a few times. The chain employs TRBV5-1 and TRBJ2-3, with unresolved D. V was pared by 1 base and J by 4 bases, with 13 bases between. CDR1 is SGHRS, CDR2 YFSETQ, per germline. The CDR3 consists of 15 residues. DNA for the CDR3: TGCGCCAGCAGCTTGTCCCCGTCGGGTCCAGATACGCAGTATTTT. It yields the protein CASSLSPSGPDTQYF.

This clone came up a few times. As DNA, the CDR3 is TGCGCCAGCAGCCCTCCAGGGGGCATGAATTCACCCCTCCACTTT. Its translation is CASSPPGGMNSPLHF. The rearrangement uses TRBV4-1 and TRBJ1-6; 8 bases line up with TRBD1. CDR3 size: 15 residues. The ends lost 4 bases at V and 7 bases at J; junction bases unmatched: 6. CDR1 and CDR2 (germline): MGHRA, YSYEKL.